What follows are 30 T cell receptor beta chains derived from one specimen sequenced in a study of T cells in Graves' hyperthyroidism and ophthalmopathy. What was amplified from RNA transcripts were TCR beta CDR3 regions. With the HTBI primer set, the TCR CDR3 went through a first round of RT-PCR. TCRdb reprocessed the multiplex PCR reads with MiXCR, giving one entry per CDR3 protein. The sample consists of about 290,000 distinct CDR3 sequences, approximately 15% of them appearing once. Sequencing was done on a sample of blood. The source of these receptors is a woman aged 40-49 years with Graves' hyperthyroidism.

Ten or more counts support this clonotype. The chain uses TRBV20-1 and TRBJ2-7, with 9 bases matching TRBD2. CDR1 DFQATT and CDR2 SNEGSKA come from the germline V gene (reference sequence). Trimming at V came to 6 bases and at J to 6 bases, leaving 3 bases not matched to a gene. This CDR3 comprises 11 residues. The chain's CDR3 is CSATLAGEQYF. CDR3 DNA: TGCAGTGCGACACTAGCGGGCGAGCAGTACTTC.

The table lists this clonotype with many counts. The V call is TRBV11-2, the J call TRBJ2-7; 13 bases align to TRBD2. The germline V gene has CDR1 SGHAT and CDR2 FQNNGV. V shed 1 base and J 0 bases; nucleotides not matched to a gene: 6. This CDR3 is built from 18 residues. For the CDR3, the DNA is TGTGCCAGCAGCTTAGTACTAGCGGGAGGGTTCCTCTCCTACGAGCAGTACTTC. Encoded protein: CASSLVLAGGFLSYEQYF.

This clonotype was recorded at least ten times. The chain couples TRBV5-1 to TRBJ2-3; maybe TRBD2 (6 bases). Trimming took off 0 bases at V and 1 base at J, with 9 bases between the two ends. The CDR3 covers 15 residues. CDR1 SGHRS and CDR2 YFSETQ come from the germline V gene. The CDR3 DNA follows: TGCGCCAGCAGCTTGGAAAAGCGGGGCACAGATACGCAGTATTTT. It specifies CASSLEKRGTDTQYF. The variable domain in full, with the rest retrieved from reference TRBV5-1 and TRBJ2-3, is KAGVTQTPRYLIKTRGQQVTLSCSPISGHRSVSWYQQTPGQGLQFLFEYFSETQRNKGNFPGRFSGRQFSNSRSEMNVSTLELGDSALYLCASSLEKRGTDTQYFGPGTRLTVL.

On this clonotype itself: Sequence at one end of the junction differs from germline and may be a read error. The CDR3 loop reads CASSQGMGGGDTEAFF. The CDR3, as DNA: TGTGCCAGCAGCCAAGGTATGGGTGGTGGTGACACCGAAGCTTTCTTT. The genes are TRBV3-1 and TRBJ1-1; D gene unclear. Germline CDR1 and CDR2: LGHDT and YNNKEL (reference sequence). The CDR3 consists of 16 residues.

The sample holds many counts of this clonotype. Written as DNA, the CDR3 is TGTGCCAGCAGCCCCCTCATGGGACAGGGAACCACTGAAGCTTTCTTT. Residues: CASSPLMGQGTTEAFF. The chain is built from TRBV3-1 and TRBJ1-1; 9 bases match TRBD1. CDR1 is LGHDT, CDR2 YNNKEL, per germline (reference sequence). V dropped 4 bases and J dropped 4; count of bases not matched to a gene: 10. CDR3 length: 16 residues.

This clonotype was detected many times. This sequence joins TRBV3-1 and TRBJ1-1; 9 bases are shared with TRBD1. The germline V gene has CDR1 LGHDT and CDR2 YNNKEL (reference sequence). There are 15 residues in the CDR3. V lost 4 bases and J lost 3; bases outside the gene matches: 6. CDR3 sequence reads: CASSRGTGIDTEAFF. The CDR3 nucleotides are TGTGCCAGCAGCCGTGGGACAGGGATTGACACTGAAGCTTTCTTT. Full variable domain (outside the CDR3, taken from reference TRBV3-1 and TRBJ1-1): DTAVSQTPKYLVTQMGNDKSIKCEQNLGHDTMYWYKQDSKKFLKIMFSYNNKELIINETVPNRFSPKSPDKAHLNLHINSLELGDSAVYFCASSRGTGIDTEAFFGQGTRLTVV.

This clonotype occurred many times. The chain uses TRBV28 and TRBJ2-5; D may correspond to TRBD1 or TRBD2 (5 bases each). V was pared by 8 bases and J by 0 bases, with 7 bases between. The CDR3 is 12 amino acids. Germline V gene lookup returns CDR1 MDHEN and CDR2 SYDVKM. As DNA, the CDR3 is TGTGCCAGCGGGGACGACCAAGAGACCCAGTACTTC. It encodes CASGDDQETQYF.

This chain uses TRBV20-1 with TRBJ1-2; D is unresolved. Germline CDR1 is DFQATT and CDR2 is SNEGSKA (reference sequence). The CDR3 runs to 13 residues. V was trimmed by 1 base and J by 10 bases, leaving 16 bases between them. This chain's CDR3 is CSARVLGNYNYTF. CDR3 nucleotides: TGCAGTGCTAGAGTGCTGGGAAACTATAACTACACCTTC.

This clonotype has at least ten counts. The chain employs TRBV11-2 and TRBJ2-5; 8 bases agree with TRBD2. The J segment lost 8 bases and the V segment lost 1 base, leaving 6 bases of the junction unmatched. CDR1 and CDR2 from the germline V gene are SGHAT and FQNNGV. The CDR3 sequence is 14 residues long. The CDR3 loop reads CASSLGGGPETQYF. CDR3 coding DNA: TGTGCCAGCAGCTTAGGCGGGGGGCCCGAAACCCAGTACTTC. Based on the CDR3 plus reference TRBV11-2 and TRBJ2-5, the full variable domain is EAGVAQSPRYKIIEKRQSVAFWCNPISGHATLYWYQQILGQGPKLLIQFQNNGVVDDSQLPKDRFSAERLKGVDSTLKIQPAKLEDSAVYLCASSLGGGPETQYFGPGTRLLVL.

In its sample, this clonotype was seen many times. The chain combines TRBV11-2 with TRBJ1-1; D is possibly TRBD1 (5 bases). The germline gives CDR1 SGHAT, CDR2 FQNNGV. Trimming took 4 bases from V and 0 from J, leaving 9 bases between them. The CDR3 has 14 residues. The CDR3 DNA reads as TGTGCCAGCAGCTCAGGGTTCCTGAACACTGAAGCTTTCTTT. Translated, it gives CASSSGFLNTEAFF.

This clonotype was observed many times. This chain connects TRBV28 to TRBJ2-5, with TRBD2 matching over 15 bases. The trim removed 5 bases at V and 5 bases at J, leaving 9 bases unmatched. Looked up from germline, CDR1 is MDHEN and CDR2 is SYDVKM. The CDR3 consists of 17 residues. DNA for the CDR3: TGTGCCAGCAGTCCCTGGACTAGCGGGAGGGCCGGGGAGACCCAGTACTTC. This translates into CASSPWTSGRAGETQYF.

In this sample, this clonotype turned up many times. The CDR3 spells CASSLVSGRAHEQFF. Here the CDR3 DNA reads TGTGCCAGCAGTTTAGTGAGCGGGAGGGCGCATGAGCAGTTCTTC. The gene calls are TRBV12-3 or TRBV12-4 and TRBJ2-1; TRBD2 agrees at 10 bases. The CDR3 extends over 15 amino acids. The ends lost 1 base at V and 8 bases at J; junction bases unmatched: 5.

This chain uses TRBV19 with TRBJ2-3, with D perhaps TRBD2 (5 bases). Germline V CDR1 and CDR2: LNHDA, SQIVND (reference sequence). This CDR3 contains 14 residues. V was shortened by 3 bases and J by 1 base, with 8 bases between the two germline ends. The CDR3 region is CASSMGGRTDTQYF. DNA of the CDR3: TGTGCCAGTAGTATGGGCGGGCGCACAGATACGCAGTATTTT.

This clonotype was seen ten or more times. The gene calls are TRBV24-1 and TRBJ2-3; TRBD2 matches 8 bases. The V and J ends lost 6 bases and 2 bases, in that order; junction bases with no gene match: 6. CDR1 is KGHDR and CDR2 is SFDVKD in the germline V gene. The CDR3 contains 15 residues. CDR3 sequence: CATSQGGRPTDTQYF. The CDR3 DNA sequence: TGTGCCACCAGTCAAGGCGGGAGGCCCACAGATACGCAGTATTTT.

This clonotype appeared many times. The chain employs TRBV7-2 and TRBJ2-7; 7 nucleotides align to TRBD1. This CDR3 has 14 residues. Germline CDR1 is SGHTA and CDR2 is FQGNSA. Germline trimming cut 5 bases from V and 0 bases from J; bases unmatched to any gene: 4. The CDR3 DNA follows: TGTGCCAGCAGCGCCTACAGGGGCTCCTACGAGCAGTACTTC. Translated, it gives CASSAYRGSYEQYF.

This clonotype was seen repeatedly, ten times or more. CDR3: CASSPELAGTADTQYF. As DNA, the CDR3 is TGTGCCAGCAGTCCTGAACTAGCGGGTACCGCAGATACGCAGTATTTT. The rearrangement uses TRBV27 and TRBJ2-3, with 9 bases identical to TRBD2. The CDR3 is 16 residues long. V was clipped by 5 bases and J by 4 bases; unmatched bases: 10. Germline assignment: CDR1 MNHEY and CDR2 SMNVEV (reference sequence).

The CDR3 is CASSLRQGDAEAFF. In nucleotides, the CDR3 is TGTGCCAGCTCCCTCCGACAGGGGGACGCTGAAGCTTTCTTT. The chain has TRBV18 and TRBJ1-1; the match to TRBD1 covers 9 bases. V lost 6 bases and J lost 6; bases outside the gene matches: 8. The CDR3 covers 14 residues. The germline gives CDR1 KGHSH, CDR2 LQKENI.

In this sample, this clonotype turned up many times. The chain links TRBV28 to TRBJ2-7; tentative D call: TRBD2 (6 bases). Trimming shortened V by 2 bases and J by 4 bases, and 30 bases separated the two germline ends. The length of the CDR3 is 20 residues. Per the germline V gene, CDR1 is MDHEN and CDR2 is SYDVKM. The CDR3 DNA reads as TGTGCCAGCAGTTTACGCCTTGGGCGCCCAACTCGGCTCGGAGGGTACGAGCAGTACTTC. Protein sequence: CASSLRLGRPTRLGGYEQYF.

This clonotype showed up just once. The chain carries TRBV20-1 and TRBJ2-3; possibly TRBD2 for D (6 bases). Germline V gene data show CDR1 as DFQATT and CDR2 as SNEGSKA (reference sequence). This CDR3 has 14 amino acids. V gave up 4 bases and J gave up 2 bases, with 13 bases separating them. This CDR3 reads CSATPGLFTDTQYF. The CDR3 nucleotides read TGCAGTGCTACCCCGGGACTGTTCACAGATACGCAGTATTTT.

V gene TRBV24-1 combines with J gene TRBJ1-1, with D uncertain. V lost 5 bases and J 1 base, leaving 13 bases between the germline ends. Germline V gene data show CDR1 as KGHDR and CDR2 as SFDVKD. This CDR3 is 15 amino acids long. The DNA for the CDR3 is TGTGCCACCAGTGGGACCTTGGGAGGGAACACTGAAGCTTTCTTT. It encodes CATSGTLGGNTEAFF.

This clonotype was counted at least ten times. The chain has TRBV12-3 or TRBV12-4 and TRBJ1-2; maybe TRBD1 (6 bases). The CDR3 loop spans 12 amino acids. V was clipped by 4 bases and J by 7 bases, with 10 bases between them. The chain's CDR3 is CASSYRDLGYTF. The CDR3 region has the DNA TGTGCCAGCAGTTACAGGGACCTTGGCTACACCTTC.

This clonotype came up many times. The chain recombines TRBV27 with TRBJ1-1; TRBD1 agrees at 10 bases. The CDR3 spans 14 residues. The V gene's germline CDR1 is MNHEY and CDR2 SMNVEV (reference sequence). Trimming took 3 bases from V and 3 from J; bases not matched to a gene: 1. The DNA of the CDR3 is TGTGCCAGCAGTTTGACAGGGGGCGACACTGAAGCTTTCTTT. It translates to CASSLTGGDTEAFF.

CDR3 sequence: CASSLSGQHGYTF. For the CDR3, the DNA is TGTGCCAGCAGCTTATCGGGACAACATGGCTACACCTTC. The chain couples TRBV7-9 to TRBJ1-2; tentatively, D is TRBD1 (6 bases). The length of the CDR3 is 13 residues. The V gene lost 2 bases and the J gene lost 6 bases, with 10 bases spanning the gap. CDR1 is SEHNR, CDR2 FQNEAQ, per germline (reference sequence).

This clonotype came up many times. The chain has TRBV27 and TRBJ1-1; no clear D gene. The CDR3 spans 14 residues. Trimming removed 1 base at V and 5 bases at J, with 11 bases between. The V gene's germline CDR1 is MNHEY and CDR2 SMNVEV (reference sequence). The CDR3 DNA is TGTGCCAGCAGTTTATTTCCGGACGCTACTGAAGCTTTCTTT. It is translated as CASSLFPDATEAFF.

This clonotype was seen many times. J is TRBJ2-6 and V is TRBV3-1; D not certain. The length of the CDR3 is 16 residues. CDR1 is LGHDT and CDR2 is YNNKEL in the germline V gene (reference sequence). Deletions cut 0 bases from V and 2 bases from J, with 8 bases between. CDR3 protein: CASSQDPPAGANVLTF. As DNA, the CDR3 is TGTGCCAGCAGCCAAGATCCCCCAGCTGGGGCCAACGTCCTGACTTTC.

This clonotype was observed at least ten times. The V gene is TRBV28, the J gene TRBJ2-3, with a tentative D call TRBD1 (5 bases). The germline V and J ends were trimmed by 6 bases and 0 bases, with 28 bases remaining between them. Germline V lookup: CDR1 MDHEN, CDR2 SYDVKM. The CDR3 spans 20 residues. The CDR3 region is CASSPDKGIANRRSTDTQYF. Written as DNA, the CDR3 is TGTGCCAGCAGCCCCGATAAAGGCATTGCAAACAGGCGTAGCACAGATACGCAGTATTTT.

The chain links TRBV9 to TRBJ1-3; no firm D call. The V gene's germline CDR1 is SGDLS and CDR2 YYNGEE. The CDR3 contains 16 residues. V gave up 0 bases and J gave up 2 bases, with 12 bases separating them. The CDR3 reads CASSVELTGTGNTIYF. Written as DNA, the CDR3 is TGTGCCAGCAGCGTAGAACTGACGGGGACTGGAAACACCATATATTTT.

The chain carries TRBV6-1 and TRBJ2-1, with TRBD2 identical over 7 bases. The germline CDR1 and CDR2 sequences are MNHNS and SASEGT. The CDR3 covers 15 residues. After removal of 3 bases from V and 6 bases from J, the junction contained 8 bases not matched to a gene. The CDR3 is CASSEMSGKANEQFF. The CDR3 coding sequence is TGTGCCAGCAGTGAGATGAGCGGGAAGGCCAATGAGCAGTTCTTC.

This clonotype was observed many times. CDR3 protein: CSATDRKNYGYTF. CDR3 bases: TGCAGTGCTACGGACAGGAAAAACTATGGCTACACCTTC. The chain combines TRBV20-1 with TRBJ1-2, with 7 bases aligning to TRBD1. The CDR3 length is 13 residues. Losses at the gene ends were 4 bases for V and 2 bases for J; bases not matched to a gene: 4. In germline, CDR1 is DFQATT, CDR2 SNEGSKA (reference sequence).

The chain has TRBV5-1 and TRBJ2-1; TRBD1 matches 7 bases. Germline V gives CDR1 SGHRS, CDR2 YFSETQ. The CDR3 spans 16 residues. V dropped 6 bases and J dropped 7; count of bases not matched to a gene: 16. CDR3 bases: TGCGCCAGCAAGCAGGGGGTAGTAGGCCAGAGGAATGAGCAGTTCTTC. It codes for CASKQGVVGQRNEQFF. The complete variable domain, with remaining parts taken from reference TRBV5-1 and TRBJ2-1, reads KAGVTQTPRYLIKTRGQQVTLSCSPISGHRSVSWYQQTPGQGLQFLFEYFSETQRNKGNFPGRFSGRQFSNSRSEMNVSTLELGDSALYLCASKQGVVGQRNEQFFGPGTRLTVL.